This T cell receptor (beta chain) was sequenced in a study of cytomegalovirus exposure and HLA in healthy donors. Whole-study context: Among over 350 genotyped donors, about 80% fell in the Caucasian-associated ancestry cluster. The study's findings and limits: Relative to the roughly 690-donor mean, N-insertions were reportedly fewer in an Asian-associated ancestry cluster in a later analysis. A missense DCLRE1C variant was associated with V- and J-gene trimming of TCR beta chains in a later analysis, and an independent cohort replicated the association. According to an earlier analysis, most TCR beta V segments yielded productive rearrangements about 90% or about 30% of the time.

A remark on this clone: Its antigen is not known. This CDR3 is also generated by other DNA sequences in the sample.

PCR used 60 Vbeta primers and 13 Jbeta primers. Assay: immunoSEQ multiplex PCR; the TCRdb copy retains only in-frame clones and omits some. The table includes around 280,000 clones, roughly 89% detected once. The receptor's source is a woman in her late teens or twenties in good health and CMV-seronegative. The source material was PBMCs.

The CDR3 spells CASSLGQSQETQYF. Written as DNA, the CDR3 is TGCGCCAGCAGCTTGGGACAGTCCCAAGAGACCCAGTACTTC. The rearrangement joins TRBV5-1 to TRBJ2-5; TRBD1 might be the D (5 bases). Deletions cut 0 bases from V and 1 base from J, with 7 bases between. The CDR3 is 14 amino acids. CDR1 and CDR2 (germline): SGHRS, YFSETQ.